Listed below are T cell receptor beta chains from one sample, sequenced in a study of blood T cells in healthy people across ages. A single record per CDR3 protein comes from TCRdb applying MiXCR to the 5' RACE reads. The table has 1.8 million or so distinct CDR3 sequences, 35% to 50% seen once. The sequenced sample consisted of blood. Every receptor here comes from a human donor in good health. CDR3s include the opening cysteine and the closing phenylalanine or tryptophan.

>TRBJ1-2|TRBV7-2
CASSHIQFHKYGYTF
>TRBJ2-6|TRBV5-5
CASSLEQGKSAGANVLTF
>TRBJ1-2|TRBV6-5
CATSAGTERRWGGYTF
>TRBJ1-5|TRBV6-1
CASSDSRVQPQHF
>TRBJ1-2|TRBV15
CATSKEVNYGYTF
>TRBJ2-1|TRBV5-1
CASSLSERGSTEQFF
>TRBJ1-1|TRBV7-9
CASSGRLESTEAFF
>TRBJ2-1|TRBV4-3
CASSPDRRAYNEQFF
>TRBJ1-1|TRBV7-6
CASSQIGQGEAFF
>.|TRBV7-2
CASSLVAGKSDEQYF
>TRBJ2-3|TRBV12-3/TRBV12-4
CASSFTGDGTQYF
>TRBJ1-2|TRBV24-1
CATSTANYGYTF
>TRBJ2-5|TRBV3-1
CASSQHLGGRGAYEQYF
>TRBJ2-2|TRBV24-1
CATSDLRATGELFF
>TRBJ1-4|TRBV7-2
CASSLGTEEKLFF
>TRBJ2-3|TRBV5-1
CASSSRPRGQGGHTQYF
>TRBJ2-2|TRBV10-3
CASRTGLNTGELFF